This T cell receptor (beta chain) was captured by sequencing in a study of OX40 agonist ivuxolimab in advanced cancers. Whole-study context: Patients received ivuxolimab, an agonistic anti-OX40 (CD134) antibody. Hepatocellular carcinoma, melanoma, renal cell or head and neck cancer affected the dose-escalation patients.

For this clone: The antigen remains undetermined.

Regarding the study as a whole: By week 6 at 0.1 to 3.0 mg/kg, blood CD4+ and CD8+ T cells had expanded clonally. Researchers report that CD8+ T cells had, on average, more expanded clones than CD4+.

The method was immunoSEQ multiplex PCR; TCRdb's version includes in-frame clones alone and lacks a portion of them. Of over 25,000 clones in the sample, roughly 80% were seen once. This receptor was taken from an adult with an advanced solid tumor such as melanoma, head and neck, liver or kidney cancer. The specimen comprised CD4+ or CD8+ T cells sorted from blood, sampled in a trial of the OX40 agonist ivuxolimab.

The CDR3 reads CASSLVAGGTYEQYF. Written as DNA, the CDR3 is TGTGCCAGCAGCTTGGTCGCAGGGGGTACCTACGAGCAGTACTTC. The V and J genes are TRBV5-6 and TRBJ2-7, with 7 positions matching TRBD1. Germline V lookup: CDR1 SGHDT, CDR2 YYEEEE. The CDR3 covers 15 residues. The V segment lost 0 bases and the J segment 2 bases; nucleotides outside the gene matches: 5.